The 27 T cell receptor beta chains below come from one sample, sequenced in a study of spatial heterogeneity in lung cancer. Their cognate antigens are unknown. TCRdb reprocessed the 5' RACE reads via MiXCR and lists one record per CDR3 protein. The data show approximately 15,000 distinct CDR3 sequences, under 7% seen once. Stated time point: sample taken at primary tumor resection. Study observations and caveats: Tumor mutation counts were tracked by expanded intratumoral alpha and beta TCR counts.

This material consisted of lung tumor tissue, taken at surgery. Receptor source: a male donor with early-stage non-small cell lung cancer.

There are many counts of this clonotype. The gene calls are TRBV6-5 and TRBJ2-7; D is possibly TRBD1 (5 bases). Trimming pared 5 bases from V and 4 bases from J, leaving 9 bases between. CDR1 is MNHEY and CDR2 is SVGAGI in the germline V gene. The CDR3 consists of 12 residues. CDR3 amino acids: CASSHPGYEQYF. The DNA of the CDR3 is TGTGCCAGCAGTCACCCAGGGTACGAGCAGTACTTC.

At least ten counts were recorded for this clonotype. For the CDR3, the DNA is TGCAGTGCTAGAGATTTCGGGACAGGGGGAAATCAGCCCCAGCATTTT. Encoded protein: CSARDFGTGGNQPQHF. The genes are TRBV20-1 and TRBJ1-5; 11 bases are a match to TRBD1. This CDR3 comprises 16 residues. After removal of 0 bases from V and 4 bases from J, the junction contained 5 bases not matched to a gene. Germline-derived CDR1 and CDR2 are DFQATT and SNEGSKA (reference sequence).

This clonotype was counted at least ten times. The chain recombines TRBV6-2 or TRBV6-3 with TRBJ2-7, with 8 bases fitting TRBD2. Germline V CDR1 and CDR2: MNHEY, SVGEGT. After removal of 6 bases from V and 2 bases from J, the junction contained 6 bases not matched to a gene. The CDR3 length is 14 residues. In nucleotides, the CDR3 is TGTGCCAGCAGCAACGCAGCGGGGGCCTACGAGCAGTACTTC. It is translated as CASSNAAGAYEQYF.

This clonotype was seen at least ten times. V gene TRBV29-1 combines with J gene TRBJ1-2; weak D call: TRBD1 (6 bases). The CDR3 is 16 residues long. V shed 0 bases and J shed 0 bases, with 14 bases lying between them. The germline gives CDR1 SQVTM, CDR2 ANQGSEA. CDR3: CSVEDRNRVANYGYTF. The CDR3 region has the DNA TGCAGCGTTGAAGATAGAAACAGGGTAGCTAACTATGGCTACACCTTC.

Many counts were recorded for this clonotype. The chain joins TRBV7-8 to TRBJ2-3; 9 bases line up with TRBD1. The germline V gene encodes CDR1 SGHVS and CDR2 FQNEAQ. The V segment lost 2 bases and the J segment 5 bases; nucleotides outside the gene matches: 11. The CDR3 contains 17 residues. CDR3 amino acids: CASSLRVAGQGRDTQYF. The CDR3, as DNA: TGTGCCAGCAGCTTACGGGTGGCTGGACAGGGGAGAGATACGCAGTATTTT. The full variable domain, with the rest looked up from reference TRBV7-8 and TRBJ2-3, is GAGVSQSPRYKVAKRGQDVALRCDPISGHVSLFWYQQALGQGPEFLTYFQNEAQLDKSGLPSDRFFAERPEGSVSTLKIQRTQQEDSAVYLCASSLRVAGQGRDTQYFGPGTRLTVL.

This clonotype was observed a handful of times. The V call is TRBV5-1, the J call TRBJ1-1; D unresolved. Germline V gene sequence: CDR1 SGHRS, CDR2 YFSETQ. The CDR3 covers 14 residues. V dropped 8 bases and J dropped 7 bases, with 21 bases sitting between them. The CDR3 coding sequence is TGCGCCAGTAGACTTTTTGGGCAGAGAAATGAAGCTTTCTTT. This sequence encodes CASRLFGQRNEAFF.

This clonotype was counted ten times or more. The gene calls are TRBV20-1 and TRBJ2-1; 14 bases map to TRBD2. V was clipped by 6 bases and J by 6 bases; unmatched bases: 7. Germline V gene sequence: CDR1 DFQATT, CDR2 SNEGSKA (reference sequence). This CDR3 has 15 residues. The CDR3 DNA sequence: TGCAGTGCCCGCCCCGGGACTAGCGGGAGCAATGAGCAGTTCTTC. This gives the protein CSARPGTSGSNEQFF.

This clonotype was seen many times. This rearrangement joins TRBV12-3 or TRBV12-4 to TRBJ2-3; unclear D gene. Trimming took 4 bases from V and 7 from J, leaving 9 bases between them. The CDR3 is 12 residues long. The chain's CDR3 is CASSSGLNTQYF. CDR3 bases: TGTGCCAGCAGTTCTGGGTTGAATACGCAGTATTTT.

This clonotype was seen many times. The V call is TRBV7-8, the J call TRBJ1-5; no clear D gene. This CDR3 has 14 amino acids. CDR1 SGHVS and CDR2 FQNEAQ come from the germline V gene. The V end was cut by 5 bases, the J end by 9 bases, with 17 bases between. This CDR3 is CASSPRHGPGPQHF. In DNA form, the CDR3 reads TGTGCCAGCAGCCCCAGACACGGCCCTGGGCCCCAGCATTTT.

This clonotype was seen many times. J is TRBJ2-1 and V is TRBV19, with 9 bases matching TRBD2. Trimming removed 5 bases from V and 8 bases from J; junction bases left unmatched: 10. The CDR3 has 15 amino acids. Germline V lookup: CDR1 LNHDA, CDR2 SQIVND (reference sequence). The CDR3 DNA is TGTGCCAGTAGTGAGCGGGGGGCAAATTTCGATGAGCAGTTCTTC. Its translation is CASSERGANFDEQFF.

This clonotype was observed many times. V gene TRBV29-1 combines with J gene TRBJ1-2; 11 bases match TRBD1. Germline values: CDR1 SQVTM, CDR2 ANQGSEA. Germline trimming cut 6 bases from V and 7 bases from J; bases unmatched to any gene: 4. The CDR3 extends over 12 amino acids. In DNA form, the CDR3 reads TGCAGCGTCGCAGGACAGGGGGCTGGCTACACCTTC. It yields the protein CSVAGQGAGYTF.

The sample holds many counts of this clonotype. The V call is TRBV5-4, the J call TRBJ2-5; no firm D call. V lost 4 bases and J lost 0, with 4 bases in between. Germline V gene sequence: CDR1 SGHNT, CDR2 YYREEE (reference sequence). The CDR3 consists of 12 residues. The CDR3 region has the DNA TGTGCCAGCAGCCGGAACCAAGAGACCCAGTACTTC. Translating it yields CASSRNQETQYF.

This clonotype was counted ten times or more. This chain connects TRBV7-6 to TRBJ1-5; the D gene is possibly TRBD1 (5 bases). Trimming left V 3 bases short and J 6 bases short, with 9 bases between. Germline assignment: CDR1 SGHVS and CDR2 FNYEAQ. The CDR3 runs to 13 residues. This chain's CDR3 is CASSLDMGQPQHF. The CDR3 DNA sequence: TGTGCCAGCAGCTTGGACATGGGTCAGCCCCAGCATTTT. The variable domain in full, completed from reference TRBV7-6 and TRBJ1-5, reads GAGVSQSPRYKVTKRGQDVALRCDPISGHVSLYWYRQALGQGPEFLTYFNYEAQQDKSGLPNDRFSAERPEGSISTLTIQRTEQRDSAMYRCASSLDMGQPQHFGDGTRLSIL.

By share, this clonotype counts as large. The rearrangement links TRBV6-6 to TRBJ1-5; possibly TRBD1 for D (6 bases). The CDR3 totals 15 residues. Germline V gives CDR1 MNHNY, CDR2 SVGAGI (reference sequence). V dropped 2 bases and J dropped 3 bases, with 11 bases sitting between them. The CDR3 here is CASSYHRDANQPQHF. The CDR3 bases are TGTGCCAGCAGTTACCACAGGGATGCCAATCAGCCCCAGCATTTT.

CDR3 DNA: TGTGCCAGCATGAGCGGGAGCTCCTACGAGCAGTACTTC. It encodes CASMSGSSYEQYF. The chain joins TRBV6-5 to TRBJ2-7; 8 bases agree with TRBD2. The CDR3 is 13 residues long. V was pared by 7 bases and J by 0 bases, with 2 bases of the junction left unmatched. The V gene's germline CDR1 is MNHEY and CDR2 SVGAGI.

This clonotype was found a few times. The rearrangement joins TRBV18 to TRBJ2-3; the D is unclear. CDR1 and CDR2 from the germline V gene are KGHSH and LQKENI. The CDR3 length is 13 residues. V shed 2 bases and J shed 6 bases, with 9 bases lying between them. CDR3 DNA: TGTGCCAGCTCACCAGCGTCAGACGATACGCAGTATTTT. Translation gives CASSPASDDTQYF.

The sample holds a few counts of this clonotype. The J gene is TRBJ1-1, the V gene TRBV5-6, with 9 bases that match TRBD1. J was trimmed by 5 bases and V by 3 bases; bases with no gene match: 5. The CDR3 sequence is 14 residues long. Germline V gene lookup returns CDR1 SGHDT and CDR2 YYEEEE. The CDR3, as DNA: TGTGCCAGCAGCTACGGACAGGGGTGGACTGAAGCTTTCTTT. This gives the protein CASSYGQGWTEAFF.

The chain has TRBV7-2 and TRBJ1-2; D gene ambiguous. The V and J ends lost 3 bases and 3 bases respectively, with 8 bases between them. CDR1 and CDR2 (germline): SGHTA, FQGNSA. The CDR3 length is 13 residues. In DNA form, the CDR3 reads TGTGCCAGCAGCTTGGGGAGGGACTATGGCTACACCTTC. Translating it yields CASSLGRDYGYTF.

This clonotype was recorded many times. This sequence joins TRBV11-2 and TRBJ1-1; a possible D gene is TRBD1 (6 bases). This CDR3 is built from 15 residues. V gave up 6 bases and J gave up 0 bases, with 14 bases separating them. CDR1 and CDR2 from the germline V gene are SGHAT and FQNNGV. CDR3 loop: CASRPTQGLNTEAFF. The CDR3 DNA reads TGTGCCAGCAGGCCAACACAGGGACTGAACACTGAAGCTTTCTTT.

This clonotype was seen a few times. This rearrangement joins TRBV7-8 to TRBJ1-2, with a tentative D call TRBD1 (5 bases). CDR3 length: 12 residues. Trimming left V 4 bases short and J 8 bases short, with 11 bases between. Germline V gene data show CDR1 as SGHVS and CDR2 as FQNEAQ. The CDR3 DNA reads TGTGCCAGCAGCTCGGCCGACAGAGGCTACACCTTC. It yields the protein CASSSADRGYTF.

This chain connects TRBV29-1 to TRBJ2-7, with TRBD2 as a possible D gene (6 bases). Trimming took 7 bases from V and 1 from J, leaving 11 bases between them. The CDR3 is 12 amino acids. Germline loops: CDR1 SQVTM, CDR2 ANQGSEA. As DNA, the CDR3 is TGCAGCGCGGGAGAAAATTCCTACGAGCAGTACTTC. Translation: CSAGENSYEQYF.

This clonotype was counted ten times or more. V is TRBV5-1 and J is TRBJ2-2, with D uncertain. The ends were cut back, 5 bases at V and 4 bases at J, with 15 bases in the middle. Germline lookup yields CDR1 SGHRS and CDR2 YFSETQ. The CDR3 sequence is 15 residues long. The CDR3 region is CASSVGQKSTGELFF. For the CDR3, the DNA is TGCGCCAGCAGTGTAGGGCAGAAAAGCACCGGGGAGCTGTTTTTT.

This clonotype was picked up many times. This chain's CDR3 is CSVVWGARKEQYF. The CDR3 DNA reads as TGCAGCGTTGTGTGGGGGGCCCGTAAGGAGCAGTACTTC. The genes are TRBV29-1 and TRBJ2-7; either TRBD1 or TRBD2 may fit D (6 bases each). Germline CDR1 is SQVTM and CDR2 is ANQGSEA. V shed 4 bases and J shed 7 bases, with 17 bases lying between them. The CDR3 runs 13 residues.

The CDR3 nucleotides read TGCAGTGCCAGCAGCGATACAATTAAACGACAGCCCTACCAAGAGACCCAGTACTTC. Encoded protein: CSASSDTIKRQPYQETQYF. V is TRBV20-1 and J is TRBJ2-5, with TRBD1 as a possible D gene (5 bases). V dropped 6 bases and J dropped 0 bases, with 29 bases sitting between them. This CDR3 contains 19 residues. CDR1 and CDR2 (germline): DFQATT, SNEGSKA (reference sequence).

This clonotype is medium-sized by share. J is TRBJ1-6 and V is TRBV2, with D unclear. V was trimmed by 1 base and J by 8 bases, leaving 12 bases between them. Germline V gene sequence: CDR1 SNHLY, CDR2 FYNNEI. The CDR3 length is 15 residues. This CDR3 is CASSEDTQDDSPLHF. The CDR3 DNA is TGTGCCAGCAGTGAAGATACGCAGGACGATTCACCCCTCCACTTT.

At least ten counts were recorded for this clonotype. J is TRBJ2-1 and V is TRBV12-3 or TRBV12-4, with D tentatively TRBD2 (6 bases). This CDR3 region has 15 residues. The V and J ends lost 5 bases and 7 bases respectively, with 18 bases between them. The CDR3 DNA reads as TGTGCCAGCAGTCTTCTCTACGGGAGCCGTAATGAGCAGTTCTTC. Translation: CASSLLYGSRNEQFF.

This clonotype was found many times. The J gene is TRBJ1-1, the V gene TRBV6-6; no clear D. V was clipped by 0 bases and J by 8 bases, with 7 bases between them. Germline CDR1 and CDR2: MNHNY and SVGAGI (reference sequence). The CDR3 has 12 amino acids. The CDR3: CASSYSVAEAFF. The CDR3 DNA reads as TGTGCCAGCAGTTACTCAGTAGCGGAAGCTTTCTTT.